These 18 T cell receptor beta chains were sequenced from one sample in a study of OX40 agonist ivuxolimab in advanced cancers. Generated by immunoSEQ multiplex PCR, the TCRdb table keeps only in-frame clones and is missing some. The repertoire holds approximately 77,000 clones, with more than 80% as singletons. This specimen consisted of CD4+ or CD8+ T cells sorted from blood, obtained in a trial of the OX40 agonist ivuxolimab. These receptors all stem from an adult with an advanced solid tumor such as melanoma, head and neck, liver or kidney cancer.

The CDR3 DNA reads as TGCGCCAGCAGCTTGGGACGAAATCAAGAGACCCAGTACTTC. Its protein product is CASSLGRNQETQYF. V usage is TRBV5-1 and J usage is TRBJ2-5; D unresolved. Between the trimmed V and J ends, which lost 0 bases and 2 bases, there was a span of 8 bases. The CDR3 contains 14 residues. The germline CDR1 and CDR2 sequences are SGHRS and YFSETQ.

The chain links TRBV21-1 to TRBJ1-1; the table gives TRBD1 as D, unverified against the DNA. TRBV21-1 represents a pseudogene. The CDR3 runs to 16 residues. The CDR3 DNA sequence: TGTGCCAGCAGCAAAGCTGCGAGGGAACAGGGGGCTGGGGCTTTCTTT. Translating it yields CASSKAAREQGAGAFF.

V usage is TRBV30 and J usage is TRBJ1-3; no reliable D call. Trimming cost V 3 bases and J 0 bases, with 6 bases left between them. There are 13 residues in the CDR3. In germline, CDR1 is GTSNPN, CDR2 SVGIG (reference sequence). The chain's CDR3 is CAWRASSGNTIYF. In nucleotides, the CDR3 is TGTGCCTGGAGAGCCTCCTCTGGAAACACCATATATTTT.

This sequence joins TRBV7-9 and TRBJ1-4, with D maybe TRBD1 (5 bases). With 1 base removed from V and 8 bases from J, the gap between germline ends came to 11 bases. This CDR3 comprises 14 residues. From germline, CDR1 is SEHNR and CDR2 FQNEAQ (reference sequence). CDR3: CASSLDGGGEKLFF. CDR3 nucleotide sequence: TGTGCCAGCAGCTTAGACGGCGGGGGGGAAAAACTGTTTTTT.

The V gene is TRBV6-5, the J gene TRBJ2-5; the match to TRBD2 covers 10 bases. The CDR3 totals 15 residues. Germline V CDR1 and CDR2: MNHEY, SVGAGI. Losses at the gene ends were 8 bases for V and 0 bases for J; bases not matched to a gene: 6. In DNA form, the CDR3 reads TGTGCCAGCTCCATTAGCGGGGGGTACCAAGAGACCCAGTACTTC. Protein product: CASSISGGYQETQYF.

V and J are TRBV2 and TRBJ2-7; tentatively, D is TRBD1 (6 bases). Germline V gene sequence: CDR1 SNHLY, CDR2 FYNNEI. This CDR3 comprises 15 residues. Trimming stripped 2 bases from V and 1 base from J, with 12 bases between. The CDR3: CASSESPTGSYEQYF. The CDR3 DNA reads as TGTGCCAGCAGTGAATCCCCCACAGGGTCCTACGAGCAGTACTTC.

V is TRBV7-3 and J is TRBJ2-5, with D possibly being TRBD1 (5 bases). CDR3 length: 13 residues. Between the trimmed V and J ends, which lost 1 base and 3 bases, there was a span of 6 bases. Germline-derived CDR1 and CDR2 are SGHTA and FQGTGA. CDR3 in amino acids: CASSLSREETQYF. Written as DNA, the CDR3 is TGTGCCAGCAGCTTAAGCAGGGAAGAGACCCAGTACTTC.

The CDR3 DNA reads as TGTGCCAGCAGCCTCGAGGGAAACAGCCCTGAAGCTTTCTTT. This gives the protein CASSLEGNSPEAFF. This chain uses TRBV5-4 with TRBJ1-1; D is unresolved. The V gene's germline CDR1 is SGHNT and CDR2 YYREEE (reference sequence). This CDR3 is 14 amino acids long. The V end was cut by 4 bases, the J end by 6 bases, with 16 bases between.

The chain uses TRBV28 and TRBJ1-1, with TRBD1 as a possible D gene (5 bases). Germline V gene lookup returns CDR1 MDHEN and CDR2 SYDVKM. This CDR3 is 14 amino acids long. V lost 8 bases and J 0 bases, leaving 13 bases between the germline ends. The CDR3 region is CASSTPTVNTEAFF. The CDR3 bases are TGTGCCAGCTCCACTCCGACAGTGAACACTGAAGCTTTCTTT.

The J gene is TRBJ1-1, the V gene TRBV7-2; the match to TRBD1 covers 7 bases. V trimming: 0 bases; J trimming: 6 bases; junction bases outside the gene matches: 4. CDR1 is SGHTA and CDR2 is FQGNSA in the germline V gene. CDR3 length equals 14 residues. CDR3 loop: CASSLAGGAAEAFF. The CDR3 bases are TGTGCCAGCAGCTTAGCAGGGGGCGCGGCTGAAGCTTTCTTT.

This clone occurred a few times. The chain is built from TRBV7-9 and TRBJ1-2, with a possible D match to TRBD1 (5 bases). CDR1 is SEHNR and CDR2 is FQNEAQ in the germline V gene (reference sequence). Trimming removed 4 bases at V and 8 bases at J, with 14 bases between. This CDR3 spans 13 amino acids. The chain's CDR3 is CASSYRDHLGYTF. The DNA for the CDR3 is TGTGCCAGCAGCTACCGGGACCACTTGGGCTACACCTTC.

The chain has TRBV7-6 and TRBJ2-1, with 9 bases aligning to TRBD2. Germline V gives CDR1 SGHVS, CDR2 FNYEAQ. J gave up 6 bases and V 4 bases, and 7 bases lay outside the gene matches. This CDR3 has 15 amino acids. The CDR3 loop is CASSSSAGGINEQFF. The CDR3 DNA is TGTGCCAGCAGCTCCTCAGCGGGAGGCATCAATGAGCAGTTCTTC.

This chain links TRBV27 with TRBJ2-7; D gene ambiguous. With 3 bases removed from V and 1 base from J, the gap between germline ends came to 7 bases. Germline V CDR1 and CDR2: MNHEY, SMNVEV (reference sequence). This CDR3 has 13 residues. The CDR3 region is CASSFQISYEQYF. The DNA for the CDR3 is TGTGCCAGCAGTTTTCAGATTTCCTACGAGCAGTACTTC.

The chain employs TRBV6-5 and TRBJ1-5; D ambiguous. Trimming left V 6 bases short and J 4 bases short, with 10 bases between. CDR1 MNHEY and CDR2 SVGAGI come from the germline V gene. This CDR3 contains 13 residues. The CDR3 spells CASSRTWNQPQHF. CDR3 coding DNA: TGTGCCAGCAGCCGTACATGGAATCAGCCCCAGCATTTT.

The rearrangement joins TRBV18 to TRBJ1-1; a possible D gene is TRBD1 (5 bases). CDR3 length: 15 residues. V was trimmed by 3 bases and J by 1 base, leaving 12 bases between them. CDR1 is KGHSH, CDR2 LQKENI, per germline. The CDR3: CASSPGVGQNTEAFF. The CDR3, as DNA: TGTGCCAGCTCACCGGGGGTAGGTCAGAACACTGAAGCTTTCTTT.

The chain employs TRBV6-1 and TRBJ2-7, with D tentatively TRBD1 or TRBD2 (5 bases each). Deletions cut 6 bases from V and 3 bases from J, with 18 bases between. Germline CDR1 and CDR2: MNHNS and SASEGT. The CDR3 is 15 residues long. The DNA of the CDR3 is TGTGCCAGCAGGCCTCCCGGGGCCAGCCGCTACGAGCAGTACTTC. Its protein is CASRPPGASRYEQYF.

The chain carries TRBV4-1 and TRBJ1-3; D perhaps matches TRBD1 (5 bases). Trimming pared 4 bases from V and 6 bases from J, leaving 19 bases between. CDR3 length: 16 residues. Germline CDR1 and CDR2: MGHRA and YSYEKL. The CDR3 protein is CASSLEGRPGENTIYF. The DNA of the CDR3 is TGCGCCAGCAGCCTCGAGGGGCGCCCGGGAGAAAACACCATATATTTT.

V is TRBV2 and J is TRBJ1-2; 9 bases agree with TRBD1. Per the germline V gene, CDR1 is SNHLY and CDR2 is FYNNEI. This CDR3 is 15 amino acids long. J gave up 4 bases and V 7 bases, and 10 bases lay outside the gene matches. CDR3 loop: CASINSQGASYGYTF. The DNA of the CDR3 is TGTGCCAGCATCAACTCACAGGGGGCTAGCTATGGCTACACCTTC.